These 25 T cell receptor beta chains came from one sample sequenced in a study of T-cell memory formation after mild COVID-19. TCRdb fed the 5' RACE reads into MiXCR, producing one record per CDR3 protein. Of fewer than 350,000 distinct CDR3 sequences in the sample, roughly 15% were seen once. Material for sequencing was PBMCs or a T cell subset sorted from them (not recorded which). The source is a man in his late teens or twenties who had mild COVID-19 (a few samples of this study predate the infection). Cell type and time point are not known.

This clonotype showed up just a few times. This chain connects TRBV29-1 to TRBJ1-1; tentatively, D is TRBD1 (6 bases). The CDR3 totals 12 residues. The V end lost 1 base, the J end lost 7 bases, and 10 bases lay between the germline ends. Germline loops: CDR1 SQVTM, CDR2 ANQGSEA. The CDR3, as DNA: TGCAGCGTTGAAGGACAGGACCTTGAAGCTTTCTTT. It encodes CSVEGQDLEAFF.

The chain carries TRBV2 and TRBJ2-3, with D perhaps matching TRBD2 (5 bases). Trimming shortened V by 6 bases and J by 1 base, and 17 bases separated the two germline ends. From germline, CDR1 is SNHLY and CDR2 FYNNEI. CDR3 length: 16 amino acids. CDR3 amino acids: CASSGLSWRRTDTQYF. CDR3 nucleotide sequence: TGTGCCAGCAGCGGGCTATCTTGGAGGCGCACAGATACGCAGTATTTT. Filled out from reference TRBV2 and TRBJ2-3, the complete variable domain reads EPEVTQTPSHQVTQMGQEVILRCVPISNHLYFYWYRQILGQKVEFLVSFYNNEISEKSEIFDDQFSVERPDGSNFTLKIRSTKLEDSAMYFCASSGLSWRRTDTQYFGPGTRLTVL.

J is TRBJ2-2 and V is TRBV7-2, with 11 positions matching TRBD2. The CDR3 sequence is 15 residues long. Trimming cost V 3 bases and J 9 bases; bases outside gene matches: 6. Germline loops: CDR1 SGHTA, CDR2 FQGNSA. CDR3 sequence: CASSLFSGGARELFF. In nucleotides, the CDR3 is TGTGCCAGCAGCTTGTTTAGCGGGGGGGCCCGGGAGCTGTTTTTT.

The rearrangement joins TRBV27 to TRBJ1-4; tentatively, D is TRBD1 (6 bases). The length of the CDR3 is 15 residues. V was clipped by 6 bases and J by 2 bases, with 13 bases between them. Germline values: CDR1 MNHEY, CDR2 SMNVEV (reference sequence). The CDR3 reads CASSRGGLTNEKLFF. The CDR3 DNA follows: TGTGCCAGCAGCCGGGGGGGGCTTACTAATGAAAAACTGTTTTTT.

The chain employs TRBV5-1 and TRBJ2-1, with D perhaps TRBD1 or TRBD2 (6 bases each). Germline lookup yields CDR1 SGHRS and CDR2 YFSETQ. The CDR3 runs 16 residues. V lost 0 bases and J lost 4, with 14 bases in between. The CDR3 sequence is CASSLEYGGLYNEQFF. The CDR3 nucleotides are TGCGCCAGCAGCTTGGAATATGGGGGGCTTTACAATGAGCAGTTCTTC.

The rearrangement joins TRBV7-9 to TRBJ2-1; D is perhaps TRBD2 (5 bases). CDR3 length: 14 amino acids. V gave up 3 bases and J gave up 1 base, with 7 bases separating them. Germline V gene data show CDR1 as SEHNR and CDR2 as FQNEAQ (reference sequence). The CDR3 spells CASSFEGSYNEQFF. The CDR3, as DNA: TGTGCCAGCAGCTTTGAGGGATCCTACAATGAGCAGTTCTTC.

The V gene is TRBV5-5, the J gene TRBJ2-7, with 9 bases that match TRBD1. With 0 bases clipped from V and 1 base from J, the junction kept 5 bases outside the gene matches. Germline CDR1 reads SGHKS; CDR2 reads YYEKEE (reference sequence). This CDR3 has 16 residues. The CDR3: CASSLAPGQGSYEQYF. CDR3 DNA: TGTGCCAGCAGCTTGGCCCCGGGACAGGGTTCCTACGAGCAGTACTTC.

A few counts support this clonotype. The chain joins TRBV6-6 to TRBJ2-5; TRBD1 or TRBD2 may be the D gene (5 bases each). Trimming shortened V by 2 bases and J by 4 bases, and 11 bases separated the two germline ends. Germline CDR1 is MNHNY and CDR2 is SVGAGI (reference sequence). The CDR3 loop spans 14 amino acids. The DNA of the CDR3 is TGTGCCAGCAGTTACCGCAGGGACCGAGAGACCCAGTACTTC. Amino acid sequence: CASSYRRDRETQYF.

This chain connects TRBV18 to TRBJ2-2; the D is unclear. V lost 0 bases, J lost 5 bases, and 4 bases lay in between. The CDR3 has 13 amino acids. Germline V gene lookup returns CDR1 KGHSH and CDR2 LQKENI. The DNA for the CDR3 is TGTGCCAGCTCACCACCGGTAACCGGGGAGCTGTTTTTT. This sequence encodes CASSPPVTGELFF.

The chain has TRBV12-3 or TRBV12-4 and TRBJ2-7; TRBD1 matches at 12 bases. This CDR3 spans 16 amino acids. Losses at the gene ends were 3 bases for V and 3 bases for J; bases not matched to a gene: 6. The CDR3, as DNA: TGTGCCAGCAGTTTGTCCGGGACAGGGGGCCTCTACGAGCAGTACTTC. Translated: CASSLSGTGGLYEQYF.

This clonotype was observed a handful of times. The rearrangement joins TRBV4-3 to TRBJ2-3, with 15 bases matching TRBD2. The germline V gene encodes CDR1 LGHNA and CDR2 YSLEER. The CDR3 is made up of 20 amino acids. Trimming removed 3 bases from V and 0 bases from J; junction bases left unmatched: 10. The CDR3, as DNA: TGCGCCAGCAGCCAGCACGCCGGGACTAGCGGGGGGACTAGCACAGATACGCAGTATTTT. Its protein is CASSQHAGTSGGTSTDTQYF.

The chain employs TRBV5-5 and TRBJ2-2; no clear D gene. The CDR3 consists of 14 residues. Trimming pared 4 bases from V and 3 bases from J, leaving 10 bases between. Germline values: CDR1 SGHKS, CDR2 YYEKEE (reference sequence). The CDR3 sequence: CASSTVRYTGELFF. CDR3 in DNA: TGTGCCAGCAGCACCGTACGATACACCGGGGAGCTGTTTTTT.

This clonotype occurred a few times. The V call is TRBV6-5, the J call TRBJ1-4; TRBD1 matches at 9 bases. V trimming: 6 bases; J trimming: 7 bases; junction bases outside the gene matches: 15. In germline, CDR1 is MNHEY, CDR2 SVGAGI. The CDR3 length is 17 residues. The CDR3 nucleotides read TGTGCCAGCAGCTCCGCCTGGGCAGGGACAGGGATTGAAAAACTGTTTTTT. Translating gives CASSSAWAGTGIEKLFF.

The rearrangement links TRBV2 to TRBJ2-5; D call uncertain. Germline lookup yields CDR1 SNHLY and CDR2 FYNNEI. V gave up 8 bases and J gave up 2 bases, with 15 bases separating them. This CDR3 comprises 14 residues. This chain's CDR3 is CASGRAPPQETQYF. CDR3 sequence (DNA): TGTGCCAGCGGACGGGCCCCTCCGCAAGAGACCCAGTACTTC.

This clonotype was found a few times. This sequence joins TRBV7-9 and TRBJ2-3; TRBD1 matches at 9 bases. The germline gives CDR1 SEHNR, CDR2 FQNEAQ (reference sequence). The CDR3 loop spans 17 amino acids. V lost 3 bases to trimming and J lost 1 base; unmatched junction nucleotides: 8. The CDR3 region is CASSFGAWDRGTDTQYF. CDR3 bases: TGTGCCAGCAGCTTTGGCGCGTGGGACAGGGGCACAGATACGCAGTATTTT.

In its sample, this clonotype was seen a few times. V usage is TRBV11-3 and J usage is TRBJ2-3, with no clear D. Trimming shortened V by 5 bases and J by 0 bases, and 6 bases separated the two germline ends. This CDR3 region has 13 residues. Germline V lookup: CDR1 SGHNT, CDR2 YENEEA. CDR3 residues: CASSEESTDTQYF. The DNA for the CDR3 is TGTGCCAGCAGCGAGGAGAGCACAGATACGCAGTATTTT.

This clonotype was seen a handful of times. The chain uses TRBV10-3 and TRBJ2-3; 11 bases line up with TRBD2. Trimming took 9 bases from V and 1 from J; bases not matched to a gene: 3. CDR3 size: 14 residues. From germline, CDR1 is ENHRY and CDR2 SYGVKD. CDR3 DNA: TGTGCCATTCAACTAGCGGGGGGCACAGATACGCAGTATTTT. This codes for CAIQLAGGTDTQYF.

This clonotype has more than one count but fewer than ten. The chain employs TRBV6-5 and TRBJ1-2, with 10 bases identical to TRBD1. Per the germline V gene, CDR1 is MNHEY and CDR2 is SVGAGI. The CDR3 totals 14 residues. The trim removed 1 base at V and 8 bases at J, leaving 4 bases unmatched. The CDR3 here is CASSYYGQGDGYTF. The CDR3 nucleotides read TGTGCCAGCAGTTACTACGGACAGGGGGACGGCTACACCTTC.

This clonotype was picked up a small number of times. The chain joins TRBV6-5 to TRBJ1-5; no firm D call. Trimming cost V 10 bases and J 3 bases, with 19 bases left between them. This CDR3 has 15 amino acids. Germline V CDR1 and CDR2: MNHEY, SVGAGI. The CDR3 nucleotides read TGTGCCACCTCGGCCGTGGCACAAGACAATCAGCCCCAGCATTTT. It codes for CATSAVAQDNQPQHF.

The chain employs TRBV9 and TRBJ1-3; no clear D gene. The CDR3 covers 14 residues. V lost 1 base to trimming and J lost 0 bases, with 5 bases between them. Germline V gene lookup returns CDR1 SGDLS and CDR2 YYNGEE. The CDR3, as DNA: TGTGCCAGCAGCGTACAGAGCTCTGGAAACACCATATATTTT. Amino acids: CASSVQSSGNTIYF. Supplemented by reference TRBV9 and TRBJ1-3, the full variable domain reads DSGVTQTPKHLITATGQRVTLRCSPRSGDLSVYWYQQSLDQGLQFLIQYYNGEERAKGNILERFSAQQFPDLHSELNLSSLELGDSALYFCASSVQSSGNTIYFGEGSWLTVV.

The gene calls are TRBV9 and TRBJ2-1; no firm D call. The V gene lost 0 bases and the J gene lost 4 bases, with 11 bases spanning the gap. Germline-derived CDR1 and CDR2 are SGDLS and YYNGEE. The length of the CDR3 is 15 residues. The CDR3 spells CASSVDVSQYNEQFF. The CDR3 DNA follows: TGTGCCAGCAGCGTAGACGTGAGCCAATACAATGAGCAGTTCTTC.

The sample holds many counts of this clonotype. This chain links TRBV5-1 with TRBJ1-2; possibly TRBD1 for D (5 bases). This CDR3 spans 14 amino acids. CDR1 SGHRS and CDR2 YFSETQ come from the germline V gene. The V end was cut by 1 base, the J end by 2 bases, with 9 bases between. This chain's CDR3 is CASSLSPGNYGYTF. DNA of the CDR3: TGCGCCAGCAGCTTGTCCCCAGGGAACTATGGCTACACCTTC.

The rearrangement links TRBV29-1 to TRBJ1-1; 7 nucleotides align to TRBD1. The CDR3 consists of 15 residues. Germline loops: CDR1 SQVTM, CDR2 ANQGSEA. The J segment lost 1 base and the V segment lost 3 bases, leaving 8 bases of the junction unmatched. The CDR3 DNA is TGCAGCGTTGAGGGGTTGGCAGGGGGGAACACTGAAGCTTTCTTT. Translated, it gives CSVEGLAGGNTEAFF.

This clonotype was picked up a small number of times. The V and J genes are TRBV6-5 and TRBJ1-5; D not resolved. The germline V gene encodes CDR1 MNHEY and CDR2 SVGAGI. This CDR3 is built from 14 residues. Trimming took off 5 bases at V and 6 bases at J, with 14 bases between the two ends. CDR3 nucleotides: TGTGCCAGCAGTCCGGGCGGAGGGCCTCAGCCCCAGCATTTT. It specifies CASSPGGGPQPQHF.

This clonotype occurred a few times. This sequence joins TRBV6-2 or TRBV6-3 and TRBJ2-1; D is uncertain. This CDR3 contains 13 residues. Per the germline V gene, CDR1 is MNHEY and CDR2 is SVGEGT. Trimming left V 5 bases short and J 2 bases short, with 7 bases between. The CDR3 DNA reads TGTGCCAGCAGTGATGGACCCTACAATGAGCAGTTCTTC. It translates to CASSDGPYNEQFF.